The text below deals with one T cell receptor beta chain. Produced via immunoSEQ multiplex PCR; TCRdb's table is partial and in-frame only. The data show 15,000 to 20,000 clones, 65% to 75% seen once. This specimen belongs to a study of PD-1 and CTLA-4 blockade in melanoma. The germline V gene encodes CDR1 LGHNT and CDR2 FRNRAP. The CDR3 length is 15 residues. The ends lost 4 bases at V and 1 base at J; junction bases unmatched: 6. The TCR originated in a human donor with melanoma. The sample in question was CD8+ T cells from peripheral blood, obtained before anti-PD-1 treatment. The chain recombines TRBV12-5 with TRBJ1-2, with TRBD1 matching over 7 bases. CDR3 DNA sequence: TGTGCTAGTGGTTCATACCGGGACAGTAACTATGGCTACACCTTC. Protein sequence: CASGSYRDSNYGYTF.